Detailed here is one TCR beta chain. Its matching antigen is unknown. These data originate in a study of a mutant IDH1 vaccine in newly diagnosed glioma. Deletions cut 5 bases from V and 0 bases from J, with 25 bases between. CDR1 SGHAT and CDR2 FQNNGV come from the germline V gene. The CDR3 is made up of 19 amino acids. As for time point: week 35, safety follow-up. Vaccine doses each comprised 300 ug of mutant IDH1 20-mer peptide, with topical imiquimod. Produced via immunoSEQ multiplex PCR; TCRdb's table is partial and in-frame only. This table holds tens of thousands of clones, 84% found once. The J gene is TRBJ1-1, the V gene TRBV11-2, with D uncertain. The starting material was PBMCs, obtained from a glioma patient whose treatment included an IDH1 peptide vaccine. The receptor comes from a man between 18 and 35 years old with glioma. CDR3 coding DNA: TGTGCCAGCAGCCGCCTTTTCGTAGGCCATATCATCATGAACACTGAAGCTTTCTTT. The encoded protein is CASSRLFVGHIIMNTEAFF.